One and the same sample provided the 18 T cell receptor beta chains below, sequenced in a study of response to subunit inactivated influenza vaccine. TCRdb recomputed calls from the RT-PCR reads with MiXCR, one row per CDR3 protein. The sample holds some 800,000 distinct CDR3 sequences, 21% seen once. This specimen was PBMCs from blood, taken roughly 5 days after vaccination. These receptors originate from a middle-aged man who received an inactivated influenza vaccine.

The gene calls are TRBV7-8 and TRBJ1-5, with TRBD1 identical over 7 bases. Unmatched junction bases numbered 15, after V lost 4 bases and J lost 0 bases. CDR3 size: 19 residues. The germline V gene encodes CDR1 SGHVS and CDR2 FQNEAQ. The CDR3 sequence: CASSSTDRGQADSNQPQHF. CDR3 bases: TGTGCCAGCAGCTCCACCGACCGTGGACAGGCCGATAGCAATCAGCCCCAGCATTTT. The variable domain in full, completed from reference TRBV7-8 and TRBJ1-5, reads GAGVSQSPRYKVAKRGQDVALRCDPISGHVSLFWYQQALGQGPEFLTYFQNEAQLDKSGLPSDRFFAERPEGSVSTLKIQRTQQEDSAVYLCASSSTDRGQADSNQPQHFGDGTRLSIL.

This clonotype showed up just a few times. The rearrangement joins TRBV18 to TRBJ1-5, with D hard to call. V lost 2 bases to trimming and J lost 6 bases, with 11 bases between them. In germline, CDR1 is KGHSH, CDR2 LQKENI. The CDR3 loop spans 14 amino acids. For the CDR3, the DNA is TGTGCCAGCTCACCATCCAGGTCGAGTCAGCCCCAGCATTTT. This sequence encodes CASSPSRSSQPQHF.

This clonotype was detected only a few times. The CDR3 region is CASSQDLPGQGYGYTF. CDR3 in DNA: TGCGCCAGCAGCCAAGATCTGCCGGGACAGGGCTATGGCTACACCTTC. The chain links TRBV4-3 to TRBJ1-2; 9 bases map to TRBD1. The trim removed 0 bases at V and 4 bases at J, leaving 6 bases unmatched. The CDR3 covers 16 residues. The germline V gene has CDR1 LGHNA and CDR2 YSLEER.

The chain couples TRBV20-1 to TRBJ2-7, with D possibly TRBD2 on 6 matching bases. V was clipped by 4 bases and J by 3 bases, with 16 bases between them. The CDR3 totals 14 residues. CDR1 is DFQATT, CDR2 SNEGSKA, per germline (reference sequence). The CDR3 DNA is TGCAGTGCTATACGGCCGGGACTGGGCTACGAGCAGTACTTC. It encodes CSAIRPGLGYEQYF.

The chain employs TRBV12-3 or TRBV12-4 and TRBJ1-5, with D tentatively TRBD1 (5 bases). Trimming shortened V by 1 base and J by 7 bases, and 8 bases separated the two germline ends. CDR3 size: 13 residues. CDR3 DNA: TGTGCCAGCAGTTTAGTTGAGGGGCAGCCCCAGCATTTT. It yields the protein CASSLVEGQPQHF.

The gene calls are TRBV12-3 or TRBV12-4 and TRBJ2-1; 9 bases align to TRBD2. The V gene end was trimmed by 6 bases and the J gene end by 8 bases; junction bases not matched to a gene: 11. This CDR3 has 15 amino acids. CDR3 sequence (DNA): TGTGCCAGCAGCCGTAAAGCGGGAGGACTCGATGAGCAGTTCTTC. Its protein is CASSRKAGGLDEQFF.

V gene TRBV10-1 combines with J gene TRBJ2-3; unclear D gene. Deletions cut 8 bases from V and 4 bases from J, with 19 bases between. The CDR3 consists of 15 residues. The germline V gene encodes CDR1 WNHNN and CDR2 SYGVQD (reference sequence). Here the CDR3 DNA reads TGCGCCAGCTCAGCCTGGTCTCTTCGCGCAGATACGCAGTATTTT. Translating it yields CASSAWSLRADTQYF.

V usage is TRBV5-1 and J usage is TRBJ1-4, with 9 bases lining up with TRBD1. Germline CDR1 is SGHRS and CDR2 is YFSETQ. The CDR3 totals 15 residues. V shed 1 base, J shed 8 bases, and the junction held 6 bases outside the gene matches. The CDR3 reads CASSLNGQGSEKLFF. For the CDR3, the DNA is TGCGCCAGCAGCTTGAACGGACAGGGGTCGGAAAAACTGTTTTTT.

The chain has TRBV2 and TRBJ1-6; TRBD1 aligns across 7 bases. The length of the CDR3 is 16 residues. Losses at the gene ends were 2 bases for V and 9 bases for J; bases not matched to a gene: 10. Germline CDR1 and CDR2: SNHLY and FYNNEI. The CDR3 region is CASSERRGTVGSPLHF. The CDR3 DNA reads TGTGCCAGCAGTGAAAGGAGGGGGACAGTTGGTTCACCCCTCCACTTT.

The chain has TRBV7-2 and TRBJ1-5, with D hard to call. Germline V gene sequence: CDR1 SGHTA, CDR2 FQGNSA. The V end was cut by 1 base, the J end by 0 bases, with 7 bases between. The CDR3 extends over 15 amino acids. The CDR3 loop is CASSLVSNSNQPQHF. The CDR3 nucleotides are TGTGCCAGCAGCTTAGTCTCTAATAGCAATCAGCCCCAGCATTTT.

This clonotype was seen only a few times. This rearrangement joins TRBV29-1 to TRBJ2-5, with D unclear. Trimming stripped 4 bases from V and 5 bases from J, with 14 bases between. Germline-derived CDR1 and CDR2 are SQVTM and ANQGSEA. CDR3 length: 13 amino acids. The CDR3 reads CSVASAGGETQYF. The CDR3, as DNA: TGCAGCGTTGCCTCGGCAGGTGGGGAGACCCAGTACTTC.

At least ten counts were recorded for this clonotype. The rearrangement joins TRBV12-3 or TRBV12-4 to TRBJ2-4; the D gene is possibly TRBD1 (6 bases). This CDR3 contains 16 residues. V gave up 2 bases and J gave up 5 bases, with 16 bases separating them. The CDR3 sequence is CASSLSALGGENIQYF. Written as DNA, the CDR3 is TGTGCCAGCAGTTTATCGGCCTTAGGGGGAGAAAACATTCAGTACTTC.

The chain joins TRBV6-2 or TRBV6-3 to TRBJ2-7, with a possible D match to TRBD1 (6 bases). Trimming removed 6 bases from V and 7 bases from J, with 16 bases in between. The CDR3 runs to 13 residues. Germline-derived CDR1 and CDR2 are MNHEY and SVGEGT. The chain's CDR3 is CASRLGQFREQYF. CDR3 sequence (DNA): TGTGCCAGCAGACTCGGACAGTTTCGTGAGCAGTACTTC.

This clonotype showed up just a few times. This chain links TRBV5-1 with TRBJ1-1; D is perhaps TRBD1 (6 bases). V was pared by 7 bases and J by 3 bases, with 16 bases between. This CDR3 has 14 residues. CDR1 and CDR2 from the germline V gene are SGHRS and YFSETQ. CDR3 amino acids: CASARQQGDTEAFF. Here the CDR3 DNA reads TGCGCCAGCGCCCGCCAACAGGGTGACACTGAAGCTTTCTTT.

The V gene is TRBV12-3 or TRBV12-4, the J gene TRBJ2-2; D unresolved. V lost 4 bases and J lost 5, with 14 bases in between. This CDR3 is 15 amino acids long. The DNA for the CDR3 is TGTGCCAGCAGTTCTAGAAGTATGGGGACCGGGGAGCTGTTTTTT. This sequence encodes CASSSRSMGTGELFF.

J is TRBJ2-1 and V is TRBV9; tentatively, D is TRBD2 (6 bases). Germline assignment: CDR1 SGDLS and CDR2 YYNGEE. Trimming took 1 base from V and 4 from J, leaving 12 bases between them. The CDR3 is 15 residues long. CDR3: CASSVFSGSYNEQFF. The CDR3 DNA reads TGTGCCAGCAGCGTATTTAGCGGCTCTTACAATGAGCAGTTCTTC. Variable domain in full (rest from reference TRBV9 and TRBJ2-1): DSGVTQTPKHLITATGQRVTLRCSPRSGDLSVYWYQQSLDQGLQFLIQYYNGEERAKGNILERFSAQQFPDLHSELNLSSLELGDSALYFCASSVFSGSYNEQFFGPGTRLTVL.

The table lists this clonotype with a few counts. The V and J genes are TRBV4-2 and TRBJ2-1; 7 bases agree with TRBD2. The V gene end was trimmed by 2 bases and the J gene end by 10 bases; junction bases not matched to a gene: 8. The CDR3 totals 14 residues. The germline gives CDR1 LGHNA, CDR2 YNFKEQ. The CDR3 nucleotides read TGTGCCAGCAGCCAACATTCGAAGCGGGGAGAGCAGTTCTTC. Translated, it gives CASSQHSKRGEQFF.

This clonotype has a handful of counts. The chain links TRBV7-9 to TRBJ2-3; 9 bases line up with TRBD1. Germline V CDR1 and CDR2: SEHNR, FQNEAQ (reference sequence). The CDR3 has 16 residues. Trimming took 5 bases from V and 1 from J; bases not matched to a gene: 7. The CDR3 is CASSPIRDRGTDTQYF. Written as DNA, the CDR3 is TGTGCCAGCAGCCCGATCCGGGACAGGGGCACAGATACGCAGTATTTT. The complete variable domain, with remaining parts taken from reference TRBV7-9 and TRBJ2-3, reads DTGVSQNPRHKITKRGQNVTFRCDPISEHNRLYWYRQTLGQGPEFLTYFQNEAQLEKSRLLSDRFSAERPKGSFSTLEIQRTEQGDSAMYLCASSPIRDRGTDTQYFGPGTRLTVL.